The 25 T cell receptor beta chains in this list originate from one sample, sequenced in a study of blood T cell repertoires in COVID-19. Method: immunoSEQ multiplex PCR; TCRdb's copy keeps in-frame clones and lacks some. Here the sample spans approximately 530,000 clones, roughly nine tenths being singletons. Sequences were obtained from peripheral blood. All receptors come from a woman aged 50 to 60 with COVID-19, enrolled during active disease.

This chain joins TRBV5-5 and TRBJ2-7; 10 nucleotides line up with TRBD1. V lost 0 bases and J lost 3; bases outside the gene matches: 6. The CDR3 totals 16 residues. CDR1 and CDR2 (germline): SGHKS, YYEKEE (reference sequence). CDR3: CASSLALGQGLYEQYF. CDR3 coding DNA: TGTGCCAGCAGCTTGGCCTTGGGACAGGGGCTCTACGAGCAGTACTTC.

This clone has a handful of counts. CDR3 nucleotides: TGTGCCAGCAGCCGACAGGGGGCGGAATCACCCCTCCACTTT. Its protein product is CASSRQGAESPLHF. The V call is TRBV2, the J call TRBJ1-6, with 10 bases matching TRBD1. The V segment lost 6 bases and the J segment 10 bases; nucleotides outside the gene matches: 6. Per the germline V gene, CDR1 is SNHLY and CDR2 is FYNNEI. The length of the CDR3 is 14 residues.

V and J are TRBV5-1 and TRBJ1-1, with 8 bases identical to TRBD1. Trimming cost V 4 bases and J 4 bases; bases outside gene matches: 6. The CDR3 spans 14 residues. Germline values: CDR1 SGHRS, CDR2 YFSETQ. As DNA, the CDR3 is TGCGCCAGCAGCCAGACAGGGGAGGGCACTGAAGCTTTCTTT. Its translation is CASSQTGEGTEAFF.

This clone appeared a few times. CDR3 in amino acids: CASSLNGRVGTDTQYF. Here the CDR3 DNA reads TGTGCCAGCAGCTTGAACGGCAGGGTAGGGACAGATACGCAGTATTTT. V usage is TRBV5-5 and J usage is TRBJ2-3, with a possible D match to TRBD1 (5 bases). This CDR3 has 16 residues. Germline CDR1 and CDR2: SGHKS and YYEKEE (reference sequence). V lost 1 base and J 3 bases, leaving 15 bases between the germline ends.

V is TRBV5-4 and J is TRBJ2-1; a weak D match, TRBD2 (5 bases). CDR3 length equals 13 residues. The germline V gene has CDR1 SGHNT and CDR2 YYREEE (reference sequence). V shed 5 bases and J shed 5 bases, with 11 bases lying between them. The CDR3 sequence is CASSSLVNNEQFF. For the CDR3, the DNA is TGTGCCAGCAGTTCACTAGTAAACAATGAGCAGTTCTTC.

The chain is built from TRBV4-2 and TRBJ2-1; a possible D gene is TRBD1 (6 bases). Germline V gene sequence: CDR1 LGHNA, CDR2 YNFKEQ. This CDR3 comprises 14 residues. Trimming shortened V by 6 bases and J by 7 bases, and 16 bases separated the two germline ends. The CDR3 loop reads CASSSVGAPNEQFF. For the CDR3, the DNA is TGTGCCAGCAGTTCCGTGGGGGCGCCAAATGAGCAGTTCTTC.

A few counts support this clone. CDR3 loop: CASSIVSGATEAFF. DNA of the CDR3: TGTGCCAGTAGTATTGTGTCAGGGGCCACTGAAGCTTTCTTT. The chain combines TRBV19 with TRBJ1-1; a possible D gene is TRBD1 (6 bases). Trimming stripped 3 bases from V and 4 bases from J, with 12 bases between. CDR3 length equals 14 residues. Germline V CDR1 and CDR2: LNHDA, SQIVND (reference sequence).

CDR3 residues: CASSIDRQGSNQPQHF. CDR3 nucleotide sequence: TGTGCCAGTAGTATAGATCGACAGGGGAGCAATCAGCCCCAGCATTTT. The chain is built from TRBV19 and TRBJ1-5; 8 nucleotides line up with TRBD1. Germline-derived CDR1 and CDR2 are LNHDA and SQIVND (reference sequence). This CDR3 spans 16 amino acids. V lost 0 bases to trimming and J lost 1 base; unmatched junction nucleotides: 2.

The rearrangement uses TRBV24-1 and TRBJ2-2; D may be TRBD2 (6 bases). CDR1 is KGHDR, CDR2 SFDVKD, per germline. V lost 9 bases to trimming and J lost 6 bases, with 10 bases between them. This CDR3 is built from 12 residues. This chain's CDR3 is CATHREPGELFF. CDR3 nucleotides: TGTGCCACCCACCGGGAGCCCGGGGAGCTGTTTTTT.

The chain is built from TRBV11-3 and TRBJ2-2, with 7 bases identical to TRBD2. Trimming took 4 bases from V and 7 from J; bases not matched to a gene: 6. The V gene's germline CDR1 is SGHNT and CDR2 YENEEA. The CDR3 is made up of 14 amino acids. DNA of the CDR3: TGTGCCAGCAGCTCCTCGCGGACTAGCGGGGAGCTGTTTTTT. It translates to CASSSSRTSGELFF. Using reference TRBV11-3 and TRBJ2-2 for the parts outside the CDR3, the full variable domain is EAGVVQSPRYKIIEKKQPVAFWCNPISGHNTLYWYLQNLGQGPELLIRYENEEAVDDSQLPKDRFSAERLKGVDSTLKIQPAELGDSAVYLCASSSSRTSGELFFGEGSRLTVL.

The rearrangement uses TRBV15 and TRBJ1-3; D is possibly TRBD1 (6 bases). This CDR3 is 15 amino acids long. The germline V gene has CDR1 LNHNV and CDR2 YYDKDF (reference sequence). Trimming removed 1 base at V and 5 bases at J, with 12 bases between. The CDR3 sequence: CATSRVLTGRNTIYF. In DNA form, the CDR3 reads TGTGCCACCAGCAGAGTGTTGACAGGTAGAAACACCATATATTTT.

The V call is TRBV15, the J call TRBJ2-7; 7 positions match TRBD1. The V gene's germline CDR1 is LNHNV and CDR2 YYDKDF (reference sequence). This CDR3 spans 14 amino acids. The J segment lost 3 bases and the V segment lost 3 bases, leaving 5 bases of the junction unmatched. The CDR3 region has the DNA TGTGCCACCAGCAGCCGGACAGGAAACTACGAGCAGTACTTC. Protein product: CATSSRTGNYEQYF.

The gene calls are TRBV15 and TRBJ1-3, with D unresolved. Germline-derived CDR1 and CDR2 are LNHNV and YYDKDF (reference sequence). Trimming shortened V by 4 bases and J by 0 bases, and 16 bases separated the two germline ends. The CDR3 runs 17 residues. This CDR3 reads CATSTRRVGSSGNTIYF. The CDR3 nucleotides are TGTGCCACCAGCACCCGCCGGGTGGGGAGCTCTGGAAACACCATATATTTT.

The J gene is TRBJ1-2, the V gene TRBV5-6; D not resolved. Germline lookup yields CDR1 SGHDT and CDR2 YYEEEE. The length of the CDR3 is 12 residues. Between the trimmed V and J ends, which lost 0 bases and 7 bases, there was a span of 7 bases. The CDR3 sequence is CASSLVETGYTF. The CDR3 DNA is TGTGCCAGCAGCTTGGTGGAGACTGGCTACACCTTC.

The chain joins TRBV6-5 to TRBJ1-2; 7 nucleotides agree with TRBD1. This CDR3 is 13 amino acids long. Germline-derived CDR1 and CDR2 are MNHEY and SVGAGI. The ends lost 8 bases at V and 8 bases at J; junction bases unmatched: 11. The CDR3 region has the DNA TGTGCCAGCCGCCGACAGGGTGAGAGAGGCTACACCTTC. Protein: CASRRQGERGYTF.

The table lists this clone with a few counts. The chain combines TRBV30 with TRBJ2-2, with a tentative D call TRBD1 (6 bases). The germline V gene encodes CDR1 GTSNPN and CDR2 SVGIG (reference sequence). V was cut by 2 bases and J by 8 bases, with 6 bases left in between. This CDR3 comprises 11 residues. The CDR3 DNA follows: TGTGCCTGGAGTCAGGGGGGGGAGCTGTTTTTT. This codes for CAWSQGGELFF.

This rearrangement joins TRBV24-1 to TRBJ1-2; weak D call: TRBD1 (5 bases). Germline V gives CDR1 KGHDR, CDR2 SFDVKD. V lost 5 bases, J lost 7 bases, and 13 bases lay in between. The CDR3 consists of 13 residues. In nucleotides, the CDR3 is TGTGCCACCAGTGCGGAAGGGGAGGCTGGCTACACCTTC. It codes for CATSAEGEAGYTF.

V and J are TRBV28 and TRBJ2-1, with 8 bases matching TRBD2. The J segment lost 4 bases and the V segment lost 3 bases, leaving 23 bases of the junction unmatched. The CDR3 loop spans 21 amino acids. Looked up from germline, CDR1 is MDHEN and CDR2 is SYDVKM. This CDR3 is CASSFPFIWRGALKTYNEQFF. For the CDR3, the DNA is TGTGCCAGCAGTTTTCCTTTCATCTGGCGGGGGGCCTTAAAAACTTACAATGAGCAGTTCTTC.

This sequence joins TRBV27 and TRBJ2-3, with 7 bases matching TRBD1. The CDR3 covers 16 residues. The ends lost 4 bases at V and 2 bases at J; junction bases unmatched: 9. Germline assignment: CDR1 MNHEY and CDR2 SMNVEV (reference sequence). For the CDR3, the DNA is TGTGCCAGCAGTTCCGCACAGGGGATGGACACAGATACGCAGTATTTT. This encodes CASSSAQGMDTDTQYF.

V is TRBV7-9 and J is TRBJ1-4; D gene unclear. The V end lost 5 bases, the J end lost 2 bases, and 24 bases lay between the germline ends. CDR3 size: 19 residues. Germline V gives CDR1 SEHNR, CDR2 FQNEAQ (reference sequence). The CDR3 is CASSITPGIGYGTNEKLFF. Here the CDR3 DNA reads TGTGCCAGCAGCATAACACCGGGGATAGGGTACGGCACTAATGAAAAACTGTTTTTT.

The V gene is TRBV9, the J gene TRBJ1-1; possibly TRBD1 for D (6 bases). The CDR3 spans 14 residues. Trimming stripped 0 bases from V and 5 bases from J, with 11 bases between. Per germline, CDR1 SGDLS and CDR2 YYNGEE. CDR3 DNA: TGTGCCAGCAGCGTAGCCGACAGGCGTACTGAAGCTTTCTTT. Translated: CASSVADRRTEAFF.

Points on this clone: At one of its ends the junction is not consistent with the germline gene, which may arise from a read error. V is TRBV5-1 and J is TRBJ2-7; 9 bases match TRBD1. CDR1 and CDR2 from the germline V gene are SGHRS and YFSETQ. CDR3 length equals 13 residues. In DNA, the CDR3 is TGCGCCAGCAGCTCGGGGACAGGGAGGGAGCCGTACTTC. Its protein is CASSSGTGREPYF.

CDR3 in DNA: TGTGCCAGCCACACCAACAATGAGCAGTTCTTC. This codes for CASHTNNEQFF. The chain links TRBV27 to TRBJ2-1; D is undetermined. V lost 8 bases to trimming and J lost 5 bases, with 7 bases between them. The CDR3 runs to 11 residues. Looked up from germline, CDR1 is MNHEY and CDR2 is SMNVEV (reference sequence).

This clone appeared a single time. The rearrangement uses TRBV11-3 and TRBJ1-4; maybe TRBD1 (6 bases). Germline-derived CDR1 and CDR2 are SGHNT and YENEEA. Trimming shortened V by 8 bases and J by 2 bases, and 15 bases separated the two germline ends. This CDR3 contains 15 residues. As DNA, the CDR3 is TGTGCCAGCCTCAGAACAGGGAACACTAATGAAAAACTGTTTTTT. Its protein is CASLRTGNTNEKLFF.

The rearrangement links TRBV10-1 to TRBJ2-7, with D unclear. The CDR3 is 12 residues long. Trimming took off 10 bases at V and 6 bases at J, with 16 bases between the two ends. Germline V gene lookup returns CDR1 WNHNN and CDR2 SYGVQD (reference sequence). The CDR3 reads CATSVPGGEQYF. Here the CDR3 DNA reads TGCGCCACCTCCGTCCCCGGCGGCGAGCAGTACTTC.